This T cell receptor (beta chain) was sequenced for a study of identical twins. The germline CDR1 and CDR2 sequences are MDHEN and SYDVKM. The CDR3 sequence is 18 residues long. Trimming shortened V by 1 base and J by 1 base, and 20 bases separated the two germline ends. This clonotype was detected only a few times. TCRdb processed the 5' RACE reads anew with MiXCR; each CDR3 protein has one entry. Of around 680,000 distinct CDR3 sequences detected, roughly 8% appear once; the ten largest clones hold more than 0.75%. This sample was also put to use in a study of yellow fever vaccine responses in identical twins.

This receptor was taken from a woman between 18 and 30 years old in good health. The sequenced material came from PBMCs. The chain joins TRBV28 to TRBJ2-7; D is undetermined. The CDR3 DNA reads TGTGCCAGCAGTTTATTCCCGCCCCCCCGAGGACGATCCTACGAGCAGTACTTC. The encoded protein is CASSLFPPPRGRSYEQYF.